What follows are 5 T cell receptor beta chains derived from one specimen sequenced in a study of T cell changes during pregnancy in multiple sclerosis. TCRdb keeps only in-frame clones here, not all; method: immunoSEQ multiplex PCR. The repertoire holds approximately 50,000 clones, with about 90% as singletons. The input for sequencing was CD8+ T cells from peripheral blood mononuclear cells, taken after pregnancy. The source is a female donor with multiple sclerosis, enrolled in a pregnancy study.

The chain couples TRBV4-1 to TRBJ2-7, with D perhaps TRBD2 (5 bases). The CDR3 is made up of 14 amino acids. Germline CDR1 MGHRA, CDR2 YSYEKL. V lost 0 bases, J lost 3 bases, and 9 bases lay in between. The CDR3 region is CASSQEAGIYEQYF. CDR3 in DNA: TGCGCCAGCAGCCAAGAGGCGGGTATCTACGAGCAGTACTTC.

CDR3: CASSLGSIQAVETQYF. DNA for the CDR3: TGTGCCAGCAGCTTAGGGTCCATACAAGCGGTAGAGACCCAGTACTTC. The chain links TRBV7-8 to TRBJ2-5; D might be TRBD2 (5 bases). V was clipped by 1 base and J by 4 bases, with 16 bases between them. Germline CDR1 is SGHVS and CDR2 is FQNEAQ. This CDR3 is 16 amino acids long.

The CDR3 region is CASSDGGSNTGELFF. The DNA of the CDR3 is TGTGCCAGCAGCGATGGAGGATCGAACACCGGGGAGCTGTTTTTT. V and J are TRBV9 and TRBJ2-2; the D gene is possibly TRBD2 (5 bases). The V gene's germline CDR1 is SGDLS and CDR2 YYNGEE. V shed 3 bases and J shed 0 bases, with 9 bases lying between them. This CDR3 is 15 amino acids long. The full variable domain, with the rest looked up from reference TRBV9 and TRBJ2-2, is DSGVTQTPKHLITATGQRVTLRCSPRSGDLSVYWYQQSLDQGLQFLIQYYNGEERAKGNILERFSAQQFPDLHSELNLSSLELGDSALYFCASSDGGSNTGELFFGEGSRLTVL.

This rearrangement joins TRBV6-6 to TRBJ2-1, with 7 bases lining up with TRBD2. CDR3 length: 15 amino acids. CDR1 and CDR2 (germline): MNHNY, SVGAGI (reference sequence). Germline trimming cut 2 bases from V and 7 bases from J; bases unmatched to any gene: 8. The CDR3 nucleotides are TGTGCCAGCAGTTACCCTTCCAGCGGGGTGAATGAGCAGTTCTTC. Protein product: CASSYPSSGVNEQFF.

The rearrangement links TRBV13 to TRBJ2-2, with a possible D match to TRBD2 (6 bases). Per germline, CDR1 PRHDT and CDR2 FYEKMQ (reference sequence). The ends were cut back, 4 bases at V and 6 bases at J, with 9 bases in the middle. This CDR3 has 13 residues. The CDR3 DNA reads as TGTGCCAGCAGCTCGACTAGTCCCGGGGAGCTGTTTTTT. Its translation: CASSSTSPGELFF.